This T cell receptor (beta chain) is from a study of lymphopenia after photon versus proton radiotherapy. Losses at the gene ends were 5 bases for V and 6 bases for J; bases not matched to a gene: 11. Germline-derived CDR1 and CDR2 are MDHEN and SYDVKM. This CDR3 comprises 17 residues. Produced via immunoSEQ multiplex PCR; TCRdb's table is partial and in-frame only. The table records tens of thousands of clones, roughly 87% of them present only once. Sequencing used peripheral blood, obtained from a patient treated with proton-based radiotherapy. V is TRBV28 and J is TRBJ2-2; the match to TRBD2 covers 11 bases. The TCR sequence derives from a woman between 65 and 79 years old with pancreatic cancer. Some clones in this sample may be carry-over from other donors' samples. CDR3 sequence reads: CASSLTSGSRIAGELFF. The CDR3 coding sequence is TGTGCCAGCAGTCTTACTAGCGGGAGCCGGATAGCCGGGGAGCTGTTTTTT.